This is a list of T cell receptor beta chains from one sample in a study of blood T cell repertoires in COVID-19. Clones were read by immunoSEQ multiplex PCR, and TCRdb kept only the in-frame ones, dropping some. The data hold 250,000 to 350,000 clones, with approximately 85% observed a single time. The sequencing input was PBMCs or T cells enriched from blood (not recorded which). Every receptor here comes from a woman aged 30 to 39 who had recovered from COVID-19. Each CDR3 is given with its conserved first and last residue. A D gene is named only where the DNA matches it firmly. Only part of the rows carry a size: once, few, many, or a class if the clone is expanded.

>.|TRBJ2-7|.|TRBV6-5
TGTGCCACCGGCGGCGGAGAAGAGCAGTACTTC
CATGGGEEQYF
>TRBD1|TRBJ2-1|.|TRBV28
TGTGCCAGCAGTTTACGCGGGACAGGATACTACAATGAGCAGTTCTTC
CASSLRGTGYYNEQFF
>TRBD2|TRBJ2-5|.|TRBV7-7
TGTGCCAGCAGCTTATTCGGGGGGGCACAGGAGACCCAGTACTTC
CASSLFGGAQETQYF
>TRBD1|TRBJ1-5|.|TRBV3-1/TRBV3-2
TGTGCCAGCAGCCAAGTACAGGGGAATCAGCCCCAGCATTTT
CASSQVQGNQPQHF
>TRBD1|TRBJ1-5|few|TRBV28
TGTGCCAGCAGTTGGGGACAGGGCCATCAGCCCCAGCATTTT
CASSWGQGHQPQHF
>.|TRBJ1-2|.|TRBV10-3
TGTGCCATCAGTGAAGGGGCCCTTCGGGCATATGGCTACACCTTC
CAISEGALRAYGYTF
>TRBD1|TRBJ1-2|.|TRBV19
TGTGCCAGTAGTGCCGCCCGACAGGGGGATCGTAGCTACACCTTC
CASSAARQGDRSYTF
>TRBD2|TRBJ2-7|.|TRBV5-6
TGTGCCAGCCGGGGGACGGGAGGGGGCTACGAGCAGTACTTC
CASRGTGGGYEQYF
>.|TRBJ2-2|.|TRBV9
TGTGCCAGCAGTTCGAGCGGGGAGCTGTTTTTT
CASSSSGELFF
>.|TRBJ2-5|.|TRBV4-1
TGCGCCAGCAGCCCCGTGGTTGGGGGCGGCCCGGAGACCCAGTACTTC
CASSPVVGGGPETQYF
>.|TRBJ2-7|.|TRBV19
TGTGCCAGTAGTATGGAGGGGTCCTACGAGCAGTACTTC
CASSMEGSYEQYF
>TRBD2|TRBJ2-7|.|TRBV5-1
TGCGCCAGCAGCCCCGGACTAGCTTACGAGCAGTACTTC
CASSPGLAYEQYF
>TRBD2|TRBJ2-3|.|TRBV3-1/TRBV3-2
TGTGCCAGCAGCAGGGTGCTAGCGGGAGCAGATACGCAGTATTTT
CASSRVLAGADTQYF
>.|TRBJ2-5|.|TRBV30
TGTGCCTGGAGTGTATCGAGGGAGACCCAGTACTTC
CAWSVSRETQYF
>.|TRBJ1-5|.|TRBV7-9
TGTGCCAGCAGCTTGTCGGTGAATCAGCCCCAGCATTTT
CASSLSVNQPQHF
>.|TRBJ1-2|.|TRBV7-9
TGTGCCAGCAGCCCTGAACAAAGTAACTATGGCTACACCTTC
CASSPEQSNYGYTF
>.|TRBJ2-2|.|TRBV7-9
TGTGCCAGCAGCTTAGAGACATACACCGGGGAGCTGTTTTTT
CASSLETYTGELFF
>TRBD2|TRBJ2-3|once|TRBV19
TGTGCCAGTAAGACCGGGACTAGCGGGAGCACAGATACGCAGTATTTT
CASKTGTSGSTDTQYF
>.|TRBJ2-3|.|TRBV18
TGTGCCAGCTCACCACCTTTTATGACTAGCACAGATACGCAGTATTTT
CASSPPFMTSTDTQYF
>.|TRBJ1-3|.|TRBV11-3
TGTGCCAGCAGCTTAGCCCTAGGAAACACCATATATTTT
CASSLALGNTIYF
>TRBD2|TRBJ2-7|few|TRBV2
TGTGCCAGCAGGATTAGCGGGGGCGCGGGGGAGCAGTACTTC
CASRISGGAGEQYF
>.|TRBJ2-5|.|TRBV10-3
TGTGCCATCAGTGAGTCCACGGGGGAGACCCAGTACTTC
CAISESTGETQYF
>.|TRBJ2-7|once|TRBV2
TGTGCCAGCAGCGCGGGGACCTACGAGCAGTACTTC
CASSAGTYEQYF
>TRBD1|TRBJ2-2|.|TRBV11-2
TGTGCCAGCAGCTTAGGGACAGGTGGGGGTCCCGGGGAGCTGTTTTTT
CASSLGTGGGPGELFF
>.|TRBJ1-2|few|TRBV4-1
TGCGCCAGCAGCCAAGCGGTAGGCGGCTATGGCTACACCTTC
CASSQAVGGYGYTF
>.|TRBJ2-1|.|TRBV3-1/TRBV3-2
TGTGCCAGCCGGGGTTCGGGCGAGCAGTTCTTC
CASRGSGEQFF
>TRBD2|TRBJ2-1|.|TRBV29-1
TGCAGCGTTGAGGGGTGGCTAGCGGGAGGGGACTATGAGCAGTTCTTC
CSVEGWLAGGDYEQFF
>.|TRBJ1-6|.|TRBV28
TGTGCCAGCAGTTTCCAGGGGAACGATTCACCCCTCCACTTT
CASSFQGNDSPLHF
>.|TRBJ1-6|once|TRBV18
TGTGCCAGCTCACCCGGGTTGGGAGGCCTTCATTCACCCCTCCACTTT
CASSPGLGGLHSPLHF
>TRBD2|TRBJ2-3|.|TRBV29-1
TGCAGCGTTGTCCTAGCGGGGGGGCGAACAGATACGCAGTATTTT
CSVVLAGGRTDTQYF
>.|TRBJ2-2|.|TRBV11-2
TGTGCCAGCAGCTTAGGCGGGCTCACCGGGGAGCTGTTTTTT
CASSLGGLTGELFF
>TRBD1|TRBJ1-1|once|TRBV6-6
TGTGCCAGCAGTTACTCGCAACAGGGGGCCACTGAAGCTTTCTTT
CASSYSQQGATEAFF
>.|TRBJ1-2|once|TRBV12-3/TRBV12-4
TGTGCCAGCAGCCCGGACAGTTTCTATGGCTACACCTTC
CASSPDSFYGYTF
>TRBD1|TRBJ1-1|.|TRBV5-4
TGTGCCAGCAGCGAGACGCACAGGGGGCGAGGGTACACTGAAGCTTTCTTT
CASSETHRGRGYTEAFF
>.|TRBJ2-7|few|TRBV7-3
TGTGCCAGCAGCTTGAACGGGATGTCCCCCTACGAGCAGTACTTC
CASSLNGMSPYEQYF